This TCR beta chain was retrieved from a study of control samples from healthy donors and cancer patients. V was trimmed by 6 bases and J by 0 bases, leaving 21 bases between them. The CDR3 spans 18 residues. Germline assignment: CDR1 SGHAT and CDR2 FQNNGV. Sequencing was performed with immunoSEQ multiplex PCR; in TCRdb, only in-frame clones are kept and a portion is missing. Of 60,000 to 75,000 clones listed, around 87% are singletons. This clone showed up just once. The sequenced sample was PBMCs. This chain uses TRBV11-2 with TRBJ1-3; the D gene is possibly TRBD1 (5 bases). The origin of this receptor is a woman between 45 and 65 years old with head and neck cancer. In DNA form, the CDR3 reads TGTGCCAGCAGTCTAGCCGGGGGAGGGAGGCGCTCTGGAAACACCATATATTTT. Translating gives CASSLAGGGRRSGNTIYF.